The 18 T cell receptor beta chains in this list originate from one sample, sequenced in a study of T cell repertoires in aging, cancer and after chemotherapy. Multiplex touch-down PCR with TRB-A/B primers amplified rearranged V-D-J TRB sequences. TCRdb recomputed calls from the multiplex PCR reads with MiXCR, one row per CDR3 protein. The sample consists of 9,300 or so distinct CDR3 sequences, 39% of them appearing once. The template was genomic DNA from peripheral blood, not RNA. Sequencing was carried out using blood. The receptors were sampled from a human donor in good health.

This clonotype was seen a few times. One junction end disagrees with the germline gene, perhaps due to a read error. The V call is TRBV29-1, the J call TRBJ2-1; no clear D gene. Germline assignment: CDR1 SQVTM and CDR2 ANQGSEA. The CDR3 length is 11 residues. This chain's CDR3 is CSVEARPFVVF. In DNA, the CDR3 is TGCAGCGTTGAGGCTCGCCCATTTGTAGTCTTC.

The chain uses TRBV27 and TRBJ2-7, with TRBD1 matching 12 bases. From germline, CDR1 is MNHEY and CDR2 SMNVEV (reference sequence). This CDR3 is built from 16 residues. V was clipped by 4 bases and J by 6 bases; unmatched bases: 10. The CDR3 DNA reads TGTGCCAGCAGTTCCCCCAGCCGGGACAGGGGGCGCGAGCAGTACTTC. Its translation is CASSSPSRDRGREQYF.

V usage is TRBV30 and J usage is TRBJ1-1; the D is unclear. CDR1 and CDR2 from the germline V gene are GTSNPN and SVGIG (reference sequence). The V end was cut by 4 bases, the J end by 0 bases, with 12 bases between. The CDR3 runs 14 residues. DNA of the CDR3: TGTGCCTGGACCAGAGGTATCCTGAACACTGAAGCTTTCTTT. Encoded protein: CAWTRGILNTEAFF.

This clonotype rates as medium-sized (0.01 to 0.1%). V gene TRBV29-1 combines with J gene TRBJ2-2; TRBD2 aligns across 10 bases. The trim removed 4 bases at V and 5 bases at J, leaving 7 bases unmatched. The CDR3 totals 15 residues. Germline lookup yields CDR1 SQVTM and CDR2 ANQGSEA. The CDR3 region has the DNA TGCAGCGTTGTAGGCCTAGCGGGAGAAACCGGGGAGCTGTTTTTT. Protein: CSVVGLAGETGELFF.

CDR3 loop: CASSPDRGHGYTF. CDR3 in DNA: TGTGCCAGCAGTCCAGACAGGGGTCATGGCTACACCTTC. The J gene is TRBJ1-2, the V gene TRBV19, with TRBD1 identical over 8 bases. Germline V lookup: CDR1 LNHDA, CDR2 SQIVND (reference sequence). V gave up 9 bases and J gave up 6 bases; unmatched junction bases: 9. CDR3 length equals 13 residues.

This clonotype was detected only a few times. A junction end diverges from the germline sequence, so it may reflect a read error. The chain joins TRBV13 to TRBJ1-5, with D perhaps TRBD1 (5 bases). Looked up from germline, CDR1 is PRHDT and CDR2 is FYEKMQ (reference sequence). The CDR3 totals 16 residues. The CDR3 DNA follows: TGTGCCAGTAGCTCTGGAGGGGCCTTACCTAATCAGCCCCAGCATTTT. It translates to CASSSGGALPNQPQHF.

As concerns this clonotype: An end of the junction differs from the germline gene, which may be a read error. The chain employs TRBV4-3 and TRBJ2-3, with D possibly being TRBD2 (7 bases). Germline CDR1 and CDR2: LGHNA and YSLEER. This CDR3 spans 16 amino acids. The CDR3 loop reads CASSPGASGNTDTQYF. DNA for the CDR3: TGTGCCAGCAGCCCGGGGGCCAGCGGGAATACAGATACGCAGTATTTT.

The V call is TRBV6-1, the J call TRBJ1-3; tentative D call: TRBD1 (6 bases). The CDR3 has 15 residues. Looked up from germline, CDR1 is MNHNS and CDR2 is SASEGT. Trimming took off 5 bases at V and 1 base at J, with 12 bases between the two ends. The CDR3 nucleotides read TGTGCCAGCAGTTACGGGCAGGGGTCTGGAAACACCATATATTTT. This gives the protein CASSYGQGSGNTIYF.

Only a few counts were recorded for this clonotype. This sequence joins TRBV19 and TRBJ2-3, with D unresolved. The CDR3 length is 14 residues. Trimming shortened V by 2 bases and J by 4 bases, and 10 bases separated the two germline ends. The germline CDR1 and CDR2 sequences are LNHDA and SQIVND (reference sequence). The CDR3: CASSINPRADTQYF. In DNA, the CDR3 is TGTGCCAGTAGTATAAACCCTAGGGCAGATACGCAGTATTTT.

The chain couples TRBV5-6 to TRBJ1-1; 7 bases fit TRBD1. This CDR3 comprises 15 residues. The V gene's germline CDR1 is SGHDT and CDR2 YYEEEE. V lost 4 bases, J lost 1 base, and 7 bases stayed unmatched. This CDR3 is CASSPRGQRNTEAFF. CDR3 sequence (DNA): TGTGCCAGCAGCCCGAGGGGACAGCGGAACACTGAAGCTTTCTTT.

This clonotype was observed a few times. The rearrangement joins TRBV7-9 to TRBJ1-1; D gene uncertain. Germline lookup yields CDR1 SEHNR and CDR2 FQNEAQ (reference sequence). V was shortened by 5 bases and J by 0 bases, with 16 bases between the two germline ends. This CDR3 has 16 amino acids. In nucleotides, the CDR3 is TGTGCCAGCAGCGTATCCGGGTCGCCCTTGAACACTGAAGCTTTCTTT. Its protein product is CASSVSGSPLNTEAFF.

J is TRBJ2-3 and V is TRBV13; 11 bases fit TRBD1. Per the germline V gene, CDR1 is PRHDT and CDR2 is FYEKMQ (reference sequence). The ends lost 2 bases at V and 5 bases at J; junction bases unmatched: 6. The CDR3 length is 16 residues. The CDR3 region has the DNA TGTGCCAGCAGCTTAAGAAGGACAGGGGGCGGAGATACGCAGTATTTT. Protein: CASSLRRTGGGDTQYF.

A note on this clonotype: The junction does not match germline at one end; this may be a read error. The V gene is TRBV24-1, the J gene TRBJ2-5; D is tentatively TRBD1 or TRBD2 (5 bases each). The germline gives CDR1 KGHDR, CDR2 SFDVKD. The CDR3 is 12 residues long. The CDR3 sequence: CVTTGPHGTQYF. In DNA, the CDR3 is TGTGTCACCACGGGACCCCACGGGACCCAGTACTTC.

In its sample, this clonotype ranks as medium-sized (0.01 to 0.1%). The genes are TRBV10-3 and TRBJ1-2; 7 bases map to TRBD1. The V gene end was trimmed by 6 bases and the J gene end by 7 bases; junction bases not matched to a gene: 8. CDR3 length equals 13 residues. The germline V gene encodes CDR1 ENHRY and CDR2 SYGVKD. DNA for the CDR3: TGTGCCATCAGATCGGACAGGACGGGTGGCTACACCTTC. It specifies CAIRSDRTGGYTF.

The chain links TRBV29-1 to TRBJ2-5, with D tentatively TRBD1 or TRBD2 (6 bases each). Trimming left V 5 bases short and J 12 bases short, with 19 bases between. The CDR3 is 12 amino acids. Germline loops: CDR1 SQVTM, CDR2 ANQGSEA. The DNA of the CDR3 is TGCAGCGTTACGGCCCCTCGGGGGCCCGAGTACTTC. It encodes CSVTAPRGPEYF.

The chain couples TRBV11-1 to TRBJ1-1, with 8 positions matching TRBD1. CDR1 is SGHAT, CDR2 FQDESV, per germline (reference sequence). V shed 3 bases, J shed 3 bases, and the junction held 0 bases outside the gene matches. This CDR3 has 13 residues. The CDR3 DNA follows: TGTGCCAGCAGCTTGGACAGGGACACTGAAGCTTTCTTT. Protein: CASSLDRDTEAFF.

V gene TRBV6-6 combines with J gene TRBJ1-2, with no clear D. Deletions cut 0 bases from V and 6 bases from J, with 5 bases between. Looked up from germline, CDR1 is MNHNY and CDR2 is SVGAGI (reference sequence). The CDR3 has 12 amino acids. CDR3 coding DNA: TGTGCCAGCAGTTACTCCCTCCATGGCTACACCTTC. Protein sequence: CASSYSLHGYTF.

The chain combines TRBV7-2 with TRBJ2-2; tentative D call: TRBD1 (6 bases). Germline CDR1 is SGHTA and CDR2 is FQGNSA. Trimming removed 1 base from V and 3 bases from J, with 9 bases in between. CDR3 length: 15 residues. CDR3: CASSLGQDHTGELFF. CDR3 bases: TGTGCCAGCAGCTTAGGACAGGACCACACCGGGGAGCTGTTTTTT.